Sequencing of this T cell receptor (beta chain) was carried out in a study of spatial heterogeneity in lung cancer. TCRdb redid the calling of the 5' RACE reads with MiXCR, one entry per CDR3 protein. The data contain around 1,500 distinct CDR3 sequences, approximately 6% of them seen just once; the ten biggest clones take up around 50%. By proportion, this clonotype is medium-sized. What it binds is not known. Time point here: sample taken at primary tumor resection. There were some 70 donors, all of them untreated patients with early-stage non-small cell lung cancer. Sequencing was performed on whole RNA extracted from tumor and nontumor lung tissue, or from frozen PBMC, and the material was left unsorted. The V and J ends lost 3 bases and 2 bases respectively, with 7 bases between them. The CDR3 is made up of 12 amino acids. CDR1 is DFQATT and CDR2 is SNEGSKA in the germline V gene (reference sequence).

Study-level points and caveats: Expanded intratumoral alpha and beta TCR counts tracked tumor mutation counts.

This receptor was obtained from a female donor with early-stage non-small cell lung cancer. The chain is built from TRBV20-1 and TRBJ1-2, with unresolved D. This specimen consisted of lung tumor tissue, obtained at surgery. CDR3 region: CSASGRNYGYTF. The CDR3 coding sequence is TGCAGTGCTAGTGGCAGAAACTATGGCTACACCTTC.